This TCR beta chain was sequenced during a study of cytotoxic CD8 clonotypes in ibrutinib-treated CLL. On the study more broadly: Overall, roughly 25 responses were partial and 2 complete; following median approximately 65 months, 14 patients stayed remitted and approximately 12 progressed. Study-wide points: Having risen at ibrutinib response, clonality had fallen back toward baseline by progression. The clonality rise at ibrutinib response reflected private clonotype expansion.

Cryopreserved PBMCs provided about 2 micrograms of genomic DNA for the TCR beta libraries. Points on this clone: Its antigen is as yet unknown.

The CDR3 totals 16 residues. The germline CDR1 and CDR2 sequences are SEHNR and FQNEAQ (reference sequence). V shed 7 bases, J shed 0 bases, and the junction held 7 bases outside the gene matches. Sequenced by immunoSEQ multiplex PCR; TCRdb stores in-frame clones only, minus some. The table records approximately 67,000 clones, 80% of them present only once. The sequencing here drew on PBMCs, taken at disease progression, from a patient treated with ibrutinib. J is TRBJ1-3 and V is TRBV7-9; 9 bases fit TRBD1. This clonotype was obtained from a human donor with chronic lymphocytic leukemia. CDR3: CASNLATGGSGNTIYF. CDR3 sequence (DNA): TGTGCCAGCAATCTGGCGACAGGGGGCTCTGGAAACACCATATATTTT.